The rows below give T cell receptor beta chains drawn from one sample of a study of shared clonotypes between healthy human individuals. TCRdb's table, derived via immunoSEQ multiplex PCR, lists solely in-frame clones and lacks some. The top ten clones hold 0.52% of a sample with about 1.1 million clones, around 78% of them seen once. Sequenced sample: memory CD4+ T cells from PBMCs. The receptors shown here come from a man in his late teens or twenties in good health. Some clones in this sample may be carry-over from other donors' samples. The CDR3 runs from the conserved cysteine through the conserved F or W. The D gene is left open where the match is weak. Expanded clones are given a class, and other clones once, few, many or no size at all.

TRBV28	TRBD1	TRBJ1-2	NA	CASSSSTGGYGYTF	TGTGCCAGCAGTTCATCGACAGGGGGATATGGCTACACCTTC
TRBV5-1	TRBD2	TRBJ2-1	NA	CASSSTSGVSSYNEQFF	TGCGCCAGCAGCTCGACTAGCGGGGTAAGCTCCTACAATGAGCAGTTCTTC
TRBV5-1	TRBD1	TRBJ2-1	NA	CASSQGTGRGEQFF	TGCGCCAGCAGCCAAGGGACAGGGAGAGGTGAGCAGTTCTTC
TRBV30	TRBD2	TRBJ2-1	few	CAWSSGGSSYNEQFF	TGTGCCTGGAGTTCGGGGGGGAGCTCCTACAATGAGCAGTTCTTC
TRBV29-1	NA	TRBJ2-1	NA	CSVELGRRNEQFF	TGCAGCGTTGAATTAGGACGGAGAAATGAGCAGTTCTTC
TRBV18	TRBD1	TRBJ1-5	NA	CASSPGTALSWPQHF	TGTGCCAGCTCCCCAGGGACAGCCCTTTCATGGCCCCAGCATTTT
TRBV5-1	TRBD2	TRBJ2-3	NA	CASSLGASGSSTDTQYF	TGCGCCAGCAGCTTGGGGGCTAGCGGCAGTAGCACAGATACGCAGTATTTT
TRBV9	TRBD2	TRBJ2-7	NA	CASSAGTSDSYEQYF	TGTGCCAGCAGCGCTGGGACTAGTGACTCCTACGAGCAGTACTTC
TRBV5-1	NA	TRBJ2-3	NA	CASSLRLASTDTQYF	TGCGCCAGCAGCTTGAGGCTAGCGAGCACAGATACGCAGTATTTT
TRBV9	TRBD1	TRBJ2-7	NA	CASSAGVTGGTSYEQYF	TGTGCCAGCAGCGCGGGGGTCACAGGGGGAACCTCCTACGAGCAGTACTTC
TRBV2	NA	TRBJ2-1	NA	CASKPTLVYNEQFF	TGTGCCAGCAAACCTACATTAGTCTACAATGAGCAGTTCTTC
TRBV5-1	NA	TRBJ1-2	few	CASTPGPGENYGYTF	TGCGCCAGCACCCCGGGTCCAGGGGAAAACTATGGCTACACCTTC
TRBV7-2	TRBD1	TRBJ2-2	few	CASSSRGLGELFF	TGTGCCAGCAGCTCCAGGGGGCTCGGGGAGCTGTTTTTT
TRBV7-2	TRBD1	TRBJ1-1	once	CATGTVGNTEAFF	TGTGCCACCGGGACAGTGGGAAACACTGAAGCTTTCTTT
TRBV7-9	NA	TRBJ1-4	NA	CASSPAATINEKLFF	TGTGCCAGCAGCCCCGCGGCGACTATTAATGAAAAACTGTTTTTT
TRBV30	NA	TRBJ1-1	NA	CAWSIDSGTEAFF	TGTGCCTGGAGTATAGACAGTGGTACTGAAGCTTTCTTT
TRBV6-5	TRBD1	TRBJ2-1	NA	CASSYPGTGAPRQFF	TGTGCCAGCAGTTACCCGGGAACAGGGGCACCGAGGCAGTTCTTC
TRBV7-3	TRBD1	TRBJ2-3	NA	CASSLDRGTDTQYF	TGTGCCAGCAGCCTCGACAGGGGCACAGATACGCAGTATTTT
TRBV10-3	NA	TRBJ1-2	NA	CAISDKRSTYGYTF	TGTGCCATCAGTGACAAAAGGTCTACTTATGGCTACACCTTC
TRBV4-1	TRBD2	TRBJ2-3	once	CASSQSGVDTQYF	TGCGCCAGCAGCCAAAGCGGGGTCGATACGCAGTATTTT
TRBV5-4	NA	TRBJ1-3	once	CASSPTGSRNTIYF	TGTGCCAGCAGCCCTACGGGCAGCCGAAACACCATATATTTT
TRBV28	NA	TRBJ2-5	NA	CASSLSPETQYF	TGTGCCAGCAGTTTATCCCCAGAGACCCAGTACTTC
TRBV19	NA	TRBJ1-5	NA	CASNKGSQPQHF	TGTGCCAGTAATAAGGGGTCTCAGCCCCAGCATTTT
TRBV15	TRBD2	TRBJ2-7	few	CATSTTKEPGLAKYEQYF	TGTGCCACCAGCACCACTAAAGAGCCGGGACTAGCGAAGTACGAGCAGTACTTC
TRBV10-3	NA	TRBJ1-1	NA	CAISDGGDTEAFF	TGTGCCATCAGTGACGGGGGTGACACTGAAGCTTTCTTT
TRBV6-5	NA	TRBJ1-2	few	CASSYSTWGNYGYTF	TGTGCCAGCAGTTACTCGACTTGGGGGAACTATGGCTACACCTTC
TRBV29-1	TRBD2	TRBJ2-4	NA	CSGGGASAGNIQYF	TGCAGCGGCGGGGGGGCTAGCGCGGGAAACATTCAGTACTTC
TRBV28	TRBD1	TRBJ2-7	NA	CASIDRDTYEQYF	TGTGCCAGCATCGACAGGGATACCTACGAGCAGTACTTC
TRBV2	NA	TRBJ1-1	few	CASGGALNTEAFF	TGTGCCAGCGGGGGGGCCCTGAACACTGAAGCTTTCTTT
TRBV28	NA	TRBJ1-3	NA	CASSGHSGNTIYF	TGTGCCAGCTCCGGACACTCTGGAAACACCATATATTTT
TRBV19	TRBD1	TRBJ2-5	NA	CASSTQGMETQYF	TGTGCCAGTAGTACACAGGGGATGGAGACCCAGTACTTC
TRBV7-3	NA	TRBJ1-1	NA	CASSPAVGGWNTEAFF	TGTGCCAGCAGCCCCGCGGTTGGAGGGTGGAACACTGAAGCTTTCTTT
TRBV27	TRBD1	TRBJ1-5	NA	CASSPSGTGGQPQHF	TGTGCCAGCAGTCCCAGCGGGACAGGGGGTCAGCCCCAGCATTTT
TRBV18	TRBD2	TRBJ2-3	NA	CASSRTSGTSTDTQYF	TGTGCCAGCTCACGGACTAGCGGCACTAGCACAGATACGCAGTATTTT
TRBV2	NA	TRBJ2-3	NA	CASRGGTVTDTQYF	TGTGCCTCTCGGGGCGGGACAGTCACAGATACGCAGTATTTT
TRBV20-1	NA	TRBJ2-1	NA	CSPARGNEQFF	TGCAGCCCAGCGCGGGGTAATGAGCAGTTCTTC
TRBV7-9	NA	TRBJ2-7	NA	CASSPRLISSQYF	TGTGCCAGCAGCCCCAGGTTGATTTCCTCGCAGTACTTC
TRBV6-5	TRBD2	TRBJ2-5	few	CASRTLAAGEETQYF	TGTGCCAGCAGAACCCTAGCTGCGGGAGAAGAGACCCAGTACTTC
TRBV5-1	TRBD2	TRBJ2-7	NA	CASSLLTSGSNEQYF	TGCGCCAGCAGCCTCCTCACTAGCGGGAGTAACGAGCAGTACTTC
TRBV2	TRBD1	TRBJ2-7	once	CASSGQGAYEQYF	TGTGCCAGCAGTGGACAGGGGGCGTACGAGCAGTACTTC
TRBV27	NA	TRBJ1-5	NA	CASSPGQTNQPQHF	TGTGCCAGCAGCCCAGGACAGACCAATCAGCCCCAGCATTTT
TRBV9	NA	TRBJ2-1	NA	CASSVRGLQNEQFF	TGTGCCAGCAGCGTCCGGGGCTTGCAAAATGAGCAGTTCTTC
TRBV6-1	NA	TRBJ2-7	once	CASNEIGSSYEQYF	TGTGCCAGCAATGAAATCGGGAGCTCCTACGAGCAGTACTTC
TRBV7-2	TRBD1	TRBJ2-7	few	CASSFDRAGSEYF	TGTGCCAGCAGCTTCGACAGGGCTGGTTCTGAGTACTTC
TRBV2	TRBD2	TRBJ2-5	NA	CASSMTSGSLETQYF	TGTGCCAGCAGTATGACTAGCGGGAGTTTGGAGACCCAGTACTTC
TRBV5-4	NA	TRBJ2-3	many	CASSLATKRVTDTQYF	TGTGCCAGCAGCTTGGCTACCAAGCGGGTCACAGATACGCAGTATTTT
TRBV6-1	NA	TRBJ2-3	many	CASSDTDTQYF	TGTGCCAGCAGTGACACAGATACGCAGTATTTT
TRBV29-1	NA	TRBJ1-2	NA	CSVETAGYGYTF	TGCAGCGTTGAAACGGCGGGGTATGGCTACACCTTC
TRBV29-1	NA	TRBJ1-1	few	CSVGGLAAFF	TGCAGCGTTGGGGGGTTAGCAGCTTTCTTT
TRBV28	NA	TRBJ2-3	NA	CASSSGGGLSTDTQYF	TGTGCCAGCAGTTCCGGAGGCGGTCTGAGCACAGATACGCAGTATTTT